Sequencing of this T cell receptor beta chain was carried out in a study of breast tumors, draining lymph nodes, adjacent tissues. Overall study findings and caveats: Tumor repertoires ranked between lymph nodes and nontumor tissue in diversity, with V and J gene preferences.

TCRdb itself ran the multiplex PCR reads through MiXCR, one entry per CDR3 protein. The sample comprises about 16,000 distinct CDR3 sequences, 47% of which are singletons, and roughly 31% rests with the top ten. Of note for this clonotype: Antigen specificity is unknown. The junction departs from germline at one end; a sequencing error may be responsible.

Germline lookup yields CDR1 MNHNS and CDR2 SASEGT. The CDR3 contains 14 residues. Input material: tumor-adjacent breast tissue. The TCR originated in a female donor with breast cancer. Some clones in this sample may be carry-over from other donors' samples. The chain has TRBV6-1 and TRBJ1-2; the match to TRBD1 covers 11 bases. The CDR3 is CASSEAGQGGGYAF. The CDR3 DNA is TGTGCCAGCAGTGAAGCGGGACAGGGGGGTGGCTACGCCTTC.